What follows are 2 T cell receptor beta chains derived from one specimen sequenced in a study of blood T cell repertoires in COVID-19. Profiling relied on immunoSEQ multiplex PCR, and the TCRdb table lists in-frame clones only, not all of them. The sample includes roughly 110,000 clones, more than 80% of them seen just once. The specimen was peripheral blood. The source of these receptors is a woman aged 55-70 years with COVID-19, enrolled during active disease.

This chain links TRBV19 with TRBJ1-2, with 10 bases identical to TRBD1. V lost 6 bases to trimming and J lost 4 bases; unmatched junction nucleotides: 5. The CDR3 spans 14 residues. Germline V CDR1 and CDR2: LNHDA, SQIVND (reference sequence). The CDR3 DNA sequence: TGTGCCAGTAGGGACAGGGGGAAGGTCTATGGCTACACCTTC. Translating it yields CASRDRGKVYGYTF.

The CDR3 bases are TGTGCCAGCACGGGACTGGAGCAGTACTTC. This codes for CASTGLEQYF. The chain links TRBV11-2 to TRBJ2-7; tentative D call: TRBD2 (6 bases). Trimming removed 7 bases from V and 7 bases from J, with 8 bases in between. Germline V CDR1 and CDR2: SGHAT, FQNNGV. This CDR3 contains 10 residues.